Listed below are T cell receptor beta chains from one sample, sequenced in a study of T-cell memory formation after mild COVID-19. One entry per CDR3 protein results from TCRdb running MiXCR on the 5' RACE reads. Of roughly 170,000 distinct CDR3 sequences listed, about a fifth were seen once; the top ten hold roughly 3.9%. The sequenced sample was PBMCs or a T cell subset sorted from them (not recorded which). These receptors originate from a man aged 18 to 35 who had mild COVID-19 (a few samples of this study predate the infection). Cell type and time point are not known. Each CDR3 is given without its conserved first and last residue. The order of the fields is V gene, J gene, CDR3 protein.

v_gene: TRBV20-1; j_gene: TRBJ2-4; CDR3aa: SANPVEAKNIQY
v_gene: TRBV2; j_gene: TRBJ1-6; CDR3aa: ASSALRQGDSPLH
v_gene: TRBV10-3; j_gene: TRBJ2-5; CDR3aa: AISGDTRAEETQY
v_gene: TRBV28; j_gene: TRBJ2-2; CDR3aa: ASSLRAGGTTGELF
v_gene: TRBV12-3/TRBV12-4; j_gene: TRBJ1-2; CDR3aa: ASSAQGRSGYT
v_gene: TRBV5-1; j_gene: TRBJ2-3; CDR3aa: ASSPGSGGSTDTQY
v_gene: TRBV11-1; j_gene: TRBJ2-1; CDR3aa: ASSPRGLREDEQF
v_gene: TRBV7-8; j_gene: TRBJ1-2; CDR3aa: ASHRDRAQLGGYT
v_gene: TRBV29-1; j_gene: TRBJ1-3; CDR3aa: SVEAGAGTTIY
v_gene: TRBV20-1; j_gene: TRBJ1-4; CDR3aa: SARDRGSGSREKLF
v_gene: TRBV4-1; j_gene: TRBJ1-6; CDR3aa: ASSQDRGAHNSPLH
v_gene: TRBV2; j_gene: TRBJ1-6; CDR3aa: ASNDFSPLH
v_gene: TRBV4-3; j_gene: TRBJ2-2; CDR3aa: ASSQIARTDRRTGELF
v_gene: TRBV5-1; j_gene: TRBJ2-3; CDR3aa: ASSMEGAITDTQY
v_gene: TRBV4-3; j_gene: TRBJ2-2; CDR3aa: ASSQEARTGELF
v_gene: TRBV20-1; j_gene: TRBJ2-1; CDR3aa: SAQTSGGLEEQF
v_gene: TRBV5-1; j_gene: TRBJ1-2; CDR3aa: ASSFWEDYGYT